These 24 T cell receptor beta chains were sequenced from one sample in a study of Ad26.COV2.S vaccination and SARS-CoV-2 variants. Assay used: immunoSEQ multiplex PCR; TCRdb lists only in-frame clones, some missing. The table includes around 86,000 clones, more than 65% detected once. Sequencing used peripheral blood, obtained after recovery from COVID-19. The source of these receptors is a human donor who had recovered from COVID-19.

This chain connects TRBV3-1 (or the pseudogene TRBV3-2) to TRBJ2-7; possible D gene TRBD2, 5 bases. The germline V gene has CDR1 LGHDT and CDR2 YNNKEL (reference sequence). This CDR3 is 12 amino acids long. The ends were cut back, 4 bases at V and 4 bases at J, with 8 bases in the middle. CDR3 sequence reads: CASSREGYEQYF. The CDR3 DNA reads as TGTGCCAGCAGCCGCGAGGGATACGAGCAGTACTTC.

This clone has just a few counts. This chain joins TRBV6-2 or TRBV6-3 and TRBJ1-2; D is possibly TRBD1 (5 bases). CDR3 length equals 16 residues. The V end was cut by 0 bases, the J end by 0 bases, with 11 bases between. CDR1 is MNHEY and CDR2 is SVGEGT in the germline V gene. The CDR3 nucleotides read TGTGCCAGCAGTTACTCTTACCGGGACTCTAACTATGGCTACACCTTC. Protein: CASSYSYRDSNYGYTF.

The genes are TRBV15 and TRBJ1-1; maybe TRBD1 (6 bases). From germline, CDR1 is LNHNV and CDR2 YYDKDF (reference sequence). Between the trimmed V and J ends, which lost 5 bases and 7 bases, there was a span of 23 bases. CDR3 size: 16 residues. The CDR3 DNA follows: TGTGCCACCAGCCGCTGGGGGGCGAGAGGACTAAGTGAAGCTTTCTTT. Its translation is CATSRWGARGLSEAFF.

The chain carries TRBV18 and TRBJ1-1; D is ambiguous. The CDR3 consists of 12 residues. The germline V gene has CDR1 KGHSH and CDR2 LQKENI. V lost 1 base and J 0 bases, leaving 0 bases between the germline ends. The CDR3 spells CASSPLNTEAFF. Written as DNA, the CDR3 is TGTGCCAGCTCACCACTGAACACTGAAGCTTTCTTT.

The CDR3 is CASSLVQPGEGKLFF. DNA for the CDR3: TGTGCCAGCAGTTTAGTACAGCCCGGGGAAGGAAAACTGTTTTTT. J is TRBJ1-4 and V is TRBV28; D not certain. Germline V gives CDR1 MDHEN, CDR2 SYDVKM. CDR3 length equals 15 residues. V was trimmed by 2 bases and J by 10 bases, leaving 17 bases between them.

The CDR3 region has the DNA TGTGCCAGCAGCTTCTTAGCGGCTAGCACAGATACGCAGTATTTT. This gives the protein CASSFLAASTDTQYF. This chain uses TRBV7-2 with TRBJ2-3, with D possibly being TRBD2 (6 bases). Germline-derived CDR1 and CDR2 are SGHTA and FQGNSA. Trimming took off 3 bases at V and 0 bases at J, with 10 bases between the two ends. The CDR3 consists of 15 residues. Filled out from reference TRBV7-2 and TRBJ2-3, the complete variable domain reads GAGVSQSPSNKVTEKGKDVELRCDPISGHTALYWYRQSLGQGLEFLIYFQGNSAPDKSGLPSDRFSAERTGGSVSTLTIQRTQQEDSAVYLCASSFLAASTDTQYFGPGTRLTVL.

The rearrangement uses TRBV3-1 (or the pseudogene TRBV3-2) and TRBJ1-6; 8 nucleotides line up with TRBD1. This CDR3 has 16 amino acids. CDR1 is LGHDT, CDR2 YNNKEL, per germline (reference sequence). Trimming took 4 bases from V and 6 from J; bases not matched to a gene: 8. The CDR3 spells CASSPPGQGSNSPLHF. As DNA, the CDR3 is TGTGCCAGCAGCCCCCCCGGACAGGGTAGTAATTCACCCCTCCACTTT.

This sequence joins TRBV6-5 and TRBJ2-7; D not certain. The V gene lost 7 bases and the J gene lost 7 bases, with 11 bases spanning the gap. The CDR3 consists of 11 residues. Germline V gene sequence: CDR1 MNHEY, CDR2 SVGAGI. The CDR3 DNA sequence: TGTGCCAGCATAGACGTGGAAGAGCAGTACTTC. It is translated as CASIDVEEQYF.

The sample holds a few counts of this clone. This sequence joins TRBV5-1 and TRBJ2-1, with D unclear. Per germline, CDR1 SGHRS and CDR2 YFSETQ. This CDR3 is built from 15 residues. Trimming removed 1 base at V and 1 base at J, with 9 bases between. In DNA form, the CDR3 reads TGCGCCAGCAGCTTGAGCGTACAATCCTACAATGAGCAGTTCTTC. It yields the protein CASSLSVQSYNEQFF.

The chain carries TRBV28 and TRBJ2-1; D may be TRBD2 (6 bases). V lost 8 bases to trimming and J lost 9 bases, with 14 bases between them. Germline CDR1 MDHEN, CDR2 SYDVKM. The CDR3 sequence is 12 residues long. CDR3 DNA: TGTGCCAGCCATCACGGAGGGCGTGAGCAGTTCTTC. It encodes CASHHGGREQFF.

This chain links TRBV19 with TRBJ1-1; weak D call: TRBD1 (5 bases). This CDR3 has 13 residues. Per the germline V gene, CDR1 is LNHDA and CDR2 is SQIVND (reference sequence). Trimming cost V 6 bases and J 8 bases, with 16 bases left between them. This CDR3 reads CASRPQGATEAFF. For the CDR3, the DNA is TGTGCCAGTAGACCCCAAGGGGCGACCGAAGCTTTCTTT.

This clone was recorded only once. The chain employs TRBV4-1 and TRBJ2-7; perhaps D is TRBD1 or TRBD2 (5 bases each). There are 15 residues in the CDR3. The germline V gene encodes CDR1 MGHRA and CDR2 YSYEKL. V lost 4 bases and J lost 5, with 18 bases in between. The CDR3 DNA is TGCGCCAGCAGCCCTCGGTCCTCAATGGGGGACGAGCAGTACTTC. Translating gives CASSPRSSMGDEQYF.

The chain joins TRBV25-1 to TRBJ2-7, with 12 nucleotides matching TRBD2. From germline, CDR1 is MGHDK and CDR2 SYGVNS. This CDR3 spans 16 amino acids. The ends lost 2 bases at V and 7 bases at J; junction bases unmatched: 9. Here the CDR3 DNA reads TGTGCCAGCAGTGAAGGACGACTAGCGGGAGCGGAAGAGCAGTACTTC. It specifies CASSEGRLAGAEEQYF.

The chain carries TRBV27 and TRBJ2-1, with D perhaps matching TRBD1 (5 bases). The CDR3 contains 15 residues. V was pared by 7 bases and J by 7 bases, with 20 bases between. Looked up from germline, CDR1 is MNHEY and CDR2 is SMNVEV (reference sequence). This chain's CDR3 is CASTPGRQFMNEQFF. The CDR3 nucleotides read TGTGCCAGCACCCCCGGGCGACAGTTCATGAATGAGCAGTTCTTC.

The V call is TRBV29-1, the J call TRBJ2-6, with a possible D match to TRBD2 (5 bases). The CDR3 length is 14 residues. In germline, CDR1 is SQVTM, CDR2 ANQGSEA. Trimming shortened V by 4 bases and J by 1 base, and 8 bases separated the two germline ends. The chain's CDR3 is CSVVLGSGANVLTF. The CDR3 nucleotides read TGCAGCGTTGTACTAGGGTCTGGGGCCAACGTCCTGACTTTC.

This clone occurred a few times. The rearrangement links TRBV29-1 to TRBJ2-2; D is ambiguous. The germline V gene has CDR1 SQVTM and CDR2 ANQGSEA. The CDR3 is 14 residues long. V gave up 1 base and J gave up 6 bases, with 12 bases separating them. CDR3 sequence: CSVEAGVGAGELFF. CDR3 coding DNA: TGCAGCGTTGAAGCTGGTGTCGGAGCCGGGGAGCTGTTTTTT.

The V call is TRBV5-6, the J call TRBJ1-6; D gene uncertain. From germline, CDR1 is SGHDT and CDR2 YYEEEE. Trimming shortened V by 6 bases and J by 1 base, and 11 bases separated the two germline ends. The CDR3 extends over 15 amino acids. The CDR3 nucleotides are TGTGCCAGCAACCTGCGGTTATCCTATAATTCACCCCTCCACTTT. Encoded protein: CASNLRLSYNSPLHF.

V usage is TRBV5-8 and J usage is TRBJ1-1; no clear D. The germline gives CDR1 SGHTS, CDR2 YDEGEE. The CDR3 has 15 amino acids. Trimming stripped 0 bases from V and 1 base from J, with 10 bases between. CDR3 residues: CASSLGPTRNTEAFF. CDR3 sequence (DNA): TGTGCCAGCAGCTTGGGCCCCACAAGGAACACTGAAGCTTTCTTT.

V and J are TRBV28 and TRBJ1-2; TRBD1 is a possible D gene (5 bases). The germline V and J ends were trimmed by 4 bases and 5 bases, with 17 bases remaining between them. This CDR3 has 15 amino acids. Germline values: CDR1 MDHEN, CDR2 SYDVKM. The CDR3 bases are TGTGCCAGCAGTTCCCGGCAGGGAGGGTTGTATGGCTACACCTTC. Its translation is CASSSRQGGLYGYTF.

The chain uses TRBV29-1 and TRBJ1-3; D not certain. The CDR3 contains 14 residues. V lost 4 bases and J lost 4, with 14 bases in between. Per the germline V gene, CDR1 is SQVTM and CDR2 is ANQGSEA. In DNA form, the CDR3 reads TGCAGCGTTGGTGCAGACTTCGAAGGAAACACCATATATTTT. Encoded protein: CSVGADFEGNTIYF.

The rearrangement joins TRBV27 to TRBJ2-5, with a possible D match to TRBD1 (6 bases). There are 14 residues in the CDR3. CDR1 is MNHEY, CDR2 SMNVEV, per germline (reference sequence). Trimming removed 4 bases at V and 2 bases at J, with 11 bases between. The CDR3 bases are TGTGCCAGCAGTTCCGGACAGAGACAAGAGACCCAGTACTTC. It yields the protein CASSSGQRQETQYF.

Remarks on this clone: The sample carries other DNA sequences with the same CDR3. The chain carries TRBV28 and TRBJ1-4, with a tentative D call TRBD1 (5 bases). The CDR3 loop spans 15 amino acids. Per the germline V gene, CDR1 is MDHEN and CDR2 is SYDVKM. V lost 5 bases, J lost 0 bases, and 10 bases lay in between. The CDR3 sequence: CASSLGGSTNEKLFF. The DNA for the CDR3 is TGTGCCAGCAGTCTCGGGGGTTCAACTAATGAAAAACTGTTTTTT. Combining the CDR3 with reference TRBV28 and TRBJ1-4 gives the whole variable domain DVKVTQSSRYLVKRTGEKVFLECVQDMDHENMFWYRQDPGLGLRLIYFSYDVKMKEKGDIPEGYSVSREKKERFSLILESASTNQTSMYLCASSLGGSTNEKLFFGSGTQLSVL.

DNA of the CDR3: TGTGCCAGCAGAGTTGACAGGGGTAGCACCGGGGAGCTGTTTTTT. This translates into CASRVDRGSTGELFF. This chain joins TRBV11-2 and TRBJ2-2, with 8 bases matching TRBD1. In germline, CDR1 is SGHAT, CDR2 FQNNGV. V gave up 6 bases and J gave up 4 bases; unmatched junction bases: 7. This CDR3 has 15 amino acids.

A single count supports this clone. This chain uses TRBV10-3 with TRBJ2-2; perhaps TRBD1 as D (6 bases). CDR3 size: 15 residues. The germline CDR1 and CDR2 sequences are ENHRY and SYGVKD. The V and J ends lost 8 bases and 0 bases respectively, with 13 bases between them. CDR3 DNA: TGTGCCATCGGTAGACAGGACGCGAACACCGGGGAGCTGTTTTTT. As protein: CAIGRQDANTGELFF.